This entry is about one TCR beta chain. The V end was cut by 0 bases, the J end by 0 bases, with 5 bases between. The germline gives CDR1 ENHRY, CDR2 SYGVKD. This CDR3 is 14 amino acids long. The record originates from a study of blood T cell repertoires in COVID-19. Study details: Acute and convalescent COVID-19 specimens originated in the United States, Italy and Spain. Sample material is recorded as cDNA or gDNA derived from T cells, B-cell-depleted T cells, or PBMCs.

The protocol was immunoSEQ multiplex PCR, while the TCRdb copy is restricted to in-frame clones and leaves out a portion. The sample consists of roughly 70,000 clones, roughly 90% of them appearing once. This sequence originates from an older man with COVID-19, enrolled during active disease. The gene calls are TRBV10-3 and TRBJ1-1; D remains ambiguous. The sequenced material came from peripheral blood. The CDR3 is CAISESSLNTEAFF. CDR3 in DNA: TGTGCCATCAGTGAGTCTAGTTTGAACACTGAAGCTTTCTTT.